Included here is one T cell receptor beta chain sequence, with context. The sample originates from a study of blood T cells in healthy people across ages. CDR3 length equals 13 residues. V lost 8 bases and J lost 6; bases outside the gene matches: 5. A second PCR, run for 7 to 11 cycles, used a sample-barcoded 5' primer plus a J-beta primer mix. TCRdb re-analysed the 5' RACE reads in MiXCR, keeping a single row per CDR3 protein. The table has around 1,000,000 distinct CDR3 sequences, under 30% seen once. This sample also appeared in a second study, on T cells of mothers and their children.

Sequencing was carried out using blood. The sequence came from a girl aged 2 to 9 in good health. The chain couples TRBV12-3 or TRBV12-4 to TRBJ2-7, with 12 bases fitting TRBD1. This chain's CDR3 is CASGGQGAFEQYF. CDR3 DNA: TGTGCCAGCGGGGGACAGGGGGCCTTCGAGCAGTACTTC.